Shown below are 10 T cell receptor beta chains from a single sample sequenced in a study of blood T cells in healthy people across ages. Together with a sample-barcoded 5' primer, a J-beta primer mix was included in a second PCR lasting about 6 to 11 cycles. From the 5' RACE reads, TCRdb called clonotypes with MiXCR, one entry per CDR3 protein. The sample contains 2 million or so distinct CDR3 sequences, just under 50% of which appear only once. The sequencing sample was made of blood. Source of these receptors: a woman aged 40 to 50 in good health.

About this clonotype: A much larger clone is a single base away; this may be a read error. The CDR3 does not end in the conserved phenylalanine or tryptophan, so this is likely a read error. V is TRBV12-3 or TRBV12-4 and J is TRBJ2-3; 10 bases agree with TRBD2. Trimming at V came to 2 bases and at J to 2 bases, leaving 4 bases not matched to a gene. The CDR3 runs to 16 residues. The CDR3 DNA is TGTGCCAGCAGTTTACTAGCGGGGGCCTCCACAGATACGCAGTATTCT. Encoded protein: CASSLLAGASTDTQYS.

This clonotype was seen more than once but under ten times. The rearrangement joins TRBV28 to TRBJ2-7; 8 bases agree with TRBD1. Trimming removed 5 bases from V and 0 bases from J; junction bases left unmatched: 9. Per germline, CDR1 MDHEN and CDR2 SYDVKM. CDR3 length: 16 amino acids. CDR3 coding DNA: TGTGCCAGCAGTCCATGGACAGGGACCAGCTCCTACGAGCAGTACTTC. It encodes CASSPWTGTSSYEQYF.

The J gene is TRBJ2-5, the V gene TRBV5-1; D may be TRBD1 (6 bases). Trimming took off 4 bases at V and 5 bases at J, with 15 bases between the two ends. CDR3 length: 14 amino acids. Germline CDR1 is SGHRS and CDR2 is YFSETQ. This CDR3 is CASSKLDRGETQYF. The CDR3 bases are TGCGCCAGCAGCAAATTGGACAGAGGGGAGACCCAGTACTTC.

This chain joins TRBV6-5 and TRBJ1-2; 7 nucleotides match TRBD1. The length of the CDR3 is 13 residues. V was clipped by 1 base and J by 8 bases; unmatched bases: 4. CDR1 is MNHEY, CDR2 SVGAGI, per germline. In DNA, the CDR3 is TGTGCCAGCAGTTACTGGCAGGGGGAAGGCTACACCTTC. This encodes CASSYWQGEGYTF.

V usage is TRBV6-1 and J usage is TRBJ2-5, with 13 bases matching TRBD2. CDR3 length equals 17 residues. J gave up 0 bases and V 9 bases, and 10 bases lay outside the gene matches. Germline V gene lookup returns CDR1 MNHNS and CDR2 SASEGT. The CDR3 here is CASPLGLAGDYQETQYF. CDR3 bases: TGTGCCAGTCCCCTTGGACTAGCGGGGGATTACCAAGAGACCCAGTACTTC.

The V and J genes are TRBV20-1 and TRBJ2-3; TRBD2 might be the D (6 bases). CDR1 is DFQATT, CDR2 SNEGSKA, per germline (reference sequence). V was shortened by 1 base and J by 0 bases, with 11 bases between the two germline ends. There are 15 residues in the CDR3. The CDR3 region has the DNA TGCAGTGCTAGAGTTGGCGGGGCTAGCACAGATACGCAGTATTTT. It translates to CSARVGGASTDTQYF.

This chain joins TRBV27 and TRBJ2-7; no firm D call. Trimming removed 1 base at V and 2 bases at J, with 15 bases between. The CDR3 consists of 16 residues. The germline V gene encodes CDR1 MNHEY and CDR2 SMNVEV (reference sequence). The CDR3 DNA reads TGTGCCAGCAGTTTATACGGCTTGGACCAAACCTACGAGCAGTACTTC. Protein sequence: CASSLYGLDQTYEQYF.

CDR3 DNA: TGTGCCAGCAGCCTACGACTAGCGTCGTACGAGCAGTACTTC. Encoded protein: CASSLRLASYEQYF. The rearrangement joins TRBV3-1 to TRBJ2-7, with 8 bases matching TRBD2. J lost 4 bases, V lost 4 bases, and 6 bases had no gene match. CDR3 length: 14 amino acids. Germline CDR1 LGHDT, CDR2 YNNKEL (reference sequence).

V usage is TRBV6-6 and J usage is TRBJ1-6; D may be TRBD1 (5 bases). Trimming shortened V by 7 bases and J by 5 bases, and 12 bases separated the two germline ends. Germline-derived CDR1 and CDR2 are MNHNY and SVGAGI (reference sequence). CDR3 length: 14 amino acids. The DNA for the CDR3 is TGTGCCAGCACCCATGGGACCGATAATTCACCCCTCCACTTT. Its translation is CASTHGTDNSPLHF.

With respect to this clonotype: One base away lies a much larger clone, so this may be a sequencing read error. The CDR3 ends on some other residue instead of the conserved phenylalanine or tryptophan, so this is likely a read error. The CDR3 is CASSPRTGYNEQFL. CDR3 nucleotide sequence: TGTGCCAGCAGCCCCAGAACGGGTTACAATGAGCAGTTCTTA. This sequence joins TRBV12-3 or TRBV12-4 and TRBJ2-1; no clear D. The CDR3 spans 14 residues. The germline V and J ends were trimmed by 6 bases and 4 bases, with 13 bases remaining between them.